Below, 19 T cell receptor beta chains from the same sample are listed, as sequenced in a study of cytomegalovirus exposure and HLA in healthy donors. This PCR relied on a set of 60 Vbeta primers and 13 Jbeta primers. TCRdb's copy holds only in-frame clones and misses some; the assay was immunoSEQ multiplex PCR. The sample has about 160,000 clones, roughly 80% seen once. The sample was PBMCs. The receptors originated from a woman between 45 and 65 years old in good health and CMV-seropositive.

CDR3 nucleotides: TGTGCCAGCAGCTTGAGGGACAGGGGAGGTACTACTAAAAATTGTGAAGCTTTCTTT. This sequence encodes CASSLRDRGGTTKNCEAFF. This chain connects TRBV5-7 to TRBJ1-1, with 10 positions matching TRBD1. Being an ORF, TRBV5-7 has a function that is uncertain. V was clipped by 1 base and J by 7 bases; unmatched bases: 19. The length of the CDR3 is 19 residues.

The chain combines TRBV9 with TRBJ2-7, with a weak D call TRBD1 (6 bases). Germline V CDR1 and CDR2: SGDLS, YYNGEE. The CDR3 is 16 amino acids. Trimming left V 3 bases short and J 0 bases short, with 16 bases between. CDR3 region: CASSAPQGAGSYEQYF. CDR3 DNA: TGTGCCAGCAGCGCACCACAGGGAGCTGGCTCCTACGAGCAGTACTTC. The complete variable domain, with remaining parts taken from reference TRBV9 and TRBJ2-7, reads DSGVTQTPKHLITATGQRVTLRCSPRSGDLSVYWYQQSLDQGLQFLIQYYNGEERAKGNILERFSAQQFPDLHSELNLSSLELGDSALYFCASSAPQGAGSYEQYFGPGTRLTVT.

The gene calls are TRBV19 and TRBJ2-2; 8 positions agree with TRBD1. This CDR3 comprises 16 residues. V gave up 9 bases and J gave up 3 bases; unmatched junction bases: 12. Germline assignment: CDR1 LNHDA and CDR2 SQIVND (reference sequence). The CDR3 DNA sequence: TGTGCCAGCACCAGACAGGGGACAGCGTACACCGGGGAGCTGTTTTTT. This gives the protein CASTRQGTAYTGELFF.

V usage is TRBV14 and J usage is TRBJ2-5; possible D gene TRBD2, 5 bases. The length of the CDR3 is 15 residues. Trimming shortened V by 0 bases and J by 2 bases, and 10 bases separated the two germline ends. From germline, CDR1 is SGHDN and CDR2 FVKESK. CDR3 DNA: TGTGCCAGCAGCCAAGAGCTGCCGGGGCAAGAGACCCAGTACTTC. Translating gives CASSQELPGQETQYF. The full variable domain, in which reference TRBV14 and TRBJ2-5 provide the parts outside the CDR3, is EAGVTQFPSHSVIEKGQTVTLRCDPISGHDNLYWYRRVMGKEIKFLLHFVKESKQDESGMPNNRFLAERTGGTYSTLKVQPAELEDSGVYFCASSQELPGQETQYFGPGTRLLVL.

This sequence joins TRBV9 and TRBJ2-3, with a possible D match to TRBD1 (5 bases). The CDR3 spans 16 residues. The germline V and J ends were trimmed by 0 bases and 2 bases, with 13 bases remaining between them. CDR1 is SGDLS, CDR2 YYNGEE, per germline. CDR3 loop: CASSVGGRADTDTQYF. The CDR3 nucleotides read TGTGCCAGCAGCGTAGGTGGCAGGGCGGACACAGATACGCAGTATTTT.

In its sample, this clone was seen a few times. CDR3 sequence (DNA): TGTGCCAGTAGTCCCCCCGGGCAGGGGGCGGGCTACGAGCAGTACTTC. Translating it yields CASSPPGQGAGYEQYF. The V gene is TRBV19, the J gene TRBJ2-7; 8 bases fit TRBD1. V shed 5 bases, J shed 3 bases, and the junction held 12 bases outside the gene matches. There are 16 residues in the CDR3. Germline V CDR1 and CDR2: LNHDA, SQIVND (reference sequence).

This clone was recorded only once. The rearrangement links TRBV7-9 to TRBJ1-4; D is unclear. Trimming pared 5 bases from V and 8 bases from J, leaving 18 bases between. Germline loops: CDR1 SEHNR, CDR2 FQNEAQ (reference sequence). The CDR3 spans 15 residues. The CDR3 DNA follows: TGTGCCAGCAGCCCACTGACGGGGTTATGGGAAAAACTGTTTTTT. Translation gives CASSPLTGLWEKLFF.

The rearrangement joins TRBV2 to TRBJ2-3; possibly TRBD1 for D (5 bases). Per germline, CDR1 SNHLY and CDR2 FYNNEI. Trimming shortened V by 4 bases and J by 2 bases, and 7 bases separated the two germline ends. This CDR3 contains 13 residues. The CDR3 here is CASSGQTTDTQYF. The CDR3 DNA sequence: TGTGCCAGCAGTGGACAGACCACAGATACGCAGTATTTT.

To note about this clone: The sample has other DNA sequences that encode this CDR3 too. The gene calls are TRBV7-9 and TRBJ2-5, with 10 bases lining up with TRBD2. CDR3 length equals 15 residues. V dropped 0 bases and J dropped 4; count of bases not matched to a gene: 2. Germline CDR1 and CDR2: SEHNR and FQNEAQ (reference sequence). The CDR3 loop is CASSLALAGGETQYF. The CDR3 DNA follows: TGTGCCAGCAGCTTAGCATTAGCGGGAGGAGAGACCCAGTACTTC.

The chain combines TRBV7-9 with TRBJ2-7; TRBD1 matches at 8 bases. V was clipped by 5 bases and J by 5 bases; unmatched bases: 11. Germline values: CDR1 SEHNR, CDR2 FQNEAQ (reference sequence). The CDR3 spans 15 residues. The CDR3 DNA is TGTGCCAGCAGCCCCGGACAGGGAAATCTGGACGAGCAGTACTTC. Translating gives CASSPGQGNLDEQYF. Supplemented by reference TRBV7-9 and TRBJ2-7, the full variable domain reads DTGVSQNPRHKITKRGQNVTFRCDPISEHNRLYWYRQTLGQGPEFLTYFQNEAQLEKSRLLSDRFSAERPKGSFSTLEIQRTEQGDSAMYLCASSPGQGNLDEQYFGPGTRLTVT.

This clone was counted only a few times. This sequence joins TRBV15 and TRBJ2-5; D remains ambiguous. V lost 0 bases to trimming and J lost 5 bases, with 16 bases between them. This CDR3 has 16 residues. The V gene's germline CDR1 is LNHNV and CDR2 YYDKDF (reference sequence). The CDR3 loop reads CATSRDDSTIPETQYF. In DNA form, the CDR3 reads TGTGCCACCAGCAGAGATGACTCGACGATCCCCGAGACCCAGTACTTC.

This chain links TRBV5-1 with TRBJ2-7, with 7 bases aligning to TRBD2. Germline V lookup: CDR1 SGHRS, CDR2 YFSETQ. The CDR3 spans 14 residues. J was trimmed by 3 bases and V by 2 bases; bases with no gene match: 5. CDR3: CASSLLGGGYEQYF. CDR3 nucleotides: TGCGCCAGCAGCTTACTTGGGGGGGGCTACGAGCAGTACTTC.

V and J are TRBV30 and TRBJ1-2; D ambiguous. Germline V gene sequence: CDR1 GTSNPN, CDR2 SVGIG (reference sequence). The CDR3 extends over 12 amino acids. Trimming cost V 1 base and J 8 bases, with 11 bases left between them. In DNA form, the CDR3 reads TGTGCCTGGAGTGGGGAGGGCGGCGGCTACACCTTC. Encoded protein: CAWSGEGGGYTF.

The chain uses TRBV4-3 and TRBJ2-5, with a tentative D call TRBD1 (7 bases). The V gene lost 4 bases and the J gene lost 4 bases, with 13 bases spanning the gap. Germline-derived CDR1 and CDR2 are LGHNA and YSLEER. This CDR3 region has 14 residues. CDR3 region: CASSRGTAAETQYF. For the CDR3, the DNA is TGCGCCAGCAGCCGCGGGACAGCAGCAGAGACCCAGTACTTC.

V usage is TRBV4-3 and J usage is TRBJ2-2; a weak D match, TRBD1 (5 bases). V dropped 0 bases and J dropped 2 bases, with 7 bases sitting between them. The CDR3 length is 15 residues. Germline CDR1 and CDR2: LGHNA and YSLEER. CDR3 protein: CASSQDGANTGELFF. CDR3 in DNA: TGCGCCAGCAGCCAAGATGGGGCCAACACCGGGGAGCTGTTTTTT.

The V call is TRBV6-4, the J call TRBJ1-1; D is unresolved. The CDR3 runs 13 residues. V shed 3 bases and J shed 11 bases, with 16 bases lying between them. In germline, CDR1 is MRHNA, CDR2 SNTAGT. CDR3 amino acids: CASSEFPGAGAFF. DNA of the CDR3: TGTGCCAGCAGTGAATTTCCGGGAGCCGGGGCTTTCTTT.

The CDR3, as DNA: TGTGCCAGCAGCCAAGTCGGACAGAGCTACGAGCAGTACTTC. This encodes CASSQVGQSYEQYF. The rearrangement links TRBV4-2 to TRBJ2-7; the D gene is possibly TRBD1 (6 bases). The CDR3 contains 14 residues. V lost 1 base to trimming and J lost 3 bases, with 10 bases between them. CDR1 is LGHNA, CDR2 YNFKEQ, per germline.

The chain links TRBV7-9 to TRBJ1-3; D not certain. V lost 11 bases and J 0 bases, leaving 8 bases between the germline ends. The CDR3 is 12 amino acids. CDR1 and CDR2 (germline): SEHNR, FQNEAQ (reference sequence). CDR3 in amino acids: CAGQSSGNTIYF. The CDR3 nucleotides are TGTGCCGGGCAGAGCTCTGGAAACACCATATATTTT. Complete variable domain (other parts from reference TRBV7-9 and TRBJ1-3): DTGVSQNPRHKITKRGQNVTFRCDPISEHNRLYWYRQTLGQGPEFLTYFQNEAQLEKSRLLSDRFSAERPKGSFSTLEIQRTEQGDSAMYLCAGQSSGNTIYFGEGSWLTVV.

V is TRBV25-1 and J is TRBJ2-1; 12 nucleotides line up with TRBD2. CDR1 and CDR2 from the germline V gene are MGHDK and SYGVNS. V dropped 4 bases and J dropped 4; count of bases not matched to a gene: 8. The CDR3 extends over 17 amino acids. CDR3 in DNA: TGTGCCAGCAGTGGGACTAGCGGGGTCCAACTATACAATGAGCAGTTCTTC. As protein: CASSGTSGVQLYNEQFF.